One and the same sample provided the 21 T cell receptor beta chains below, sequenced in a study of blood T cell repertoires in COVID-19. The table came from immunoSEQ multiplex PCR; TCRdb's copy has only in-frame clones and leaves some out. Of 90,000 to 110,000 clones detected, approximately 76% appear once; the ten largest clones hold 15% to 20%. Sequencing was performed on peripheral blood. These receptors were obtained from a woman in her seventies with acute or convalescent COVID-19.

The CDR3 bases are TGTGCCAGCAGCCAGGGGGGAGTAGCGGGAGAGACCCAGTACTTC. This gives the protein CASSQGGVAGETQYF. The rearrangement uses TRBV3-1 (or the pseudogene TRBV3-2) and TRBJ2-5; 7 nucleotides line up with TRBD2. This CDR3 spans 15 amino acids. The J segment lost 4 bases and the V segment lost 3 bases, leaving 8 bases of the junction unmatched. Germline CDR1 and CDR2: LGHDT and YNNKEL (reference sequence).

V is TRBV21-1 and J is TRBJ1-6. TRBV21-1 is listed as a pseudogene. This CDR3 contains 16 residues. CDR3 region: CASSNSSCVINSPLHF. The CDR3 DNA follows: TGTGCCAGCAGCAATTCAAGTTGCGTTATTAATTCACCCCTCCACTTT.

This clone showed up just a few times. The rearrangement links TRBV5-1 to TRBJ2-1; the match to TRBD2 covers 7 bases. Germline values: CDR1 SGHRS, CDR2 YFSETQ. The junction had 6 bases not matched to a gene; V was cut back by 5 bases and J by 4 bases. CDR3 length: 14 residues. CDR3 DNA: TGCGCCAGCAGATGGAGCGGGGAATACAATGAGCAGTTCTTC. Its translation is CASRWSGEYNEQFF.

CDR3 in amino acids: CASSGTGGAQPQHF. CDR3 in DNA: TGTGCCAGTAGTGGGACAGGGGGAGCTCAGCCCCAGCATTTT. The chain uses TRBV19 and TRBJ1-5; 11 bases align to TRBD1. The ends lost 5 bases at V and 6 bases at J; junction bases unmatched: 3. The CDR3 loop spans 14 amino acids. Germline assignment: CDR1 LNHDA and CDR2 SQIVND (reference sequence).

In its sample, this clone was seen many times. Here the CDR3 DNA reads TGTGCCAGCTCACCACTAGGACTAGATACGCAGTATTTT. Its protein is CASSPLGLDTQYF. The chain employs TRBV18 and TRBJ2-3; perhaps TRBD2 as D (5 bases). CDR1 and CDR2 from the germline V gene are KGHSH and LQKENI. The V and J ends lost 1 base and 5 bases respectively, with 7 bases between them. The CDR3 extends over 13 amino acids.

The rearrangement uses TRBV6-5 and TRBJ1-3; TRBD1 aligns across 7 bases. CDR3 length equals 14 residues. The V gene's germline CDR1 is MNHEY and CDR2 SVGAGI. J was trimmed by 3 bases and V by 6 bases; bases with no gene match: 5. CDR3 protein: CASSEGAHGNTIYF. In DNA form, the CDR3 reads TGTGCCAGCAGCGAGGGGGCGCATGGAAACACCATATATTTT.

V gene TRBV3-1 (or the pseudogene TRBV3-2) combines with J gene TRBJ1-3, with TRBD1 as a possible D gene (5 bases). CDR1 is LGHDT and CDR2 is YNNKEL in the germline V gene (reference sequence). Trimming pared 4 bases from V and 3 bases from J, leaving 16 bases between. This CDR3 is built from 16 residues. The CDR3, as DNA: TGTGCCAGCAGCCCCCTTTCCAGGGTAGGTGGAAACACCATATATTTT. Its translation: CASSPLSRVGGNTIYF.

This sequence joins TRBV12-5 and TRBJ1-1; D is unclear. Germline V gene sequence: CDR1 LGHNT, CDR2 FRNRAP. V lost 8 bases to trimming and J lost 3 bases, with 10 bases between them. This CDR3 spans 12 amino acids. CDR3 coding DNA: TGTGCTAGTAGACCGGACTACACTGAAGCTTTCTTT. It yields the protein CASRPDYTEAFF.

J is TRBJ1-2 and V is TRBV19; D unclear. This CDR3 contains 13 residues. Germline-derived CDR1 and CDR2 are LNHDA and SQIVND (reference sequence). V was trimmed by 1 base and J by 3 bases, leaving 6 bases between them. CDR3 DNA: TGTGCCAGTAGTATAGCGGAGGACTATGGCTACACCTTC. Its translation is CASSIAEDYGYTF.

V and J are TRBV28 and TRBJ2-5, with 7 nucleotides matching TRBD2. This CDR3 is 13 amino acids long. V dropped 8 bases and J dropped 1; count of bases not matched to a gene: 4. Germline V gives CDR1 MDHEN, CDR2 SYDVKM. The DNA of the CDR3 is TGTGCCAGCGGGGGGGGGATCCAAGAGACCCAGTACTTC. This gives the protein CASGGGIQETQYF.

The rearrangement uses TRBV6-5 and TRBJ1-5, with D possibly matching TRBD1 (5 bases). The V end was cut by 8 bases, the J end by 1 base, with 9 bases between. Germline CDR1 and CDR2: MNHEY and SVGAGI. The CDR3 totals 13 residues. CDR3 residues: CASGDRSNQPQHF. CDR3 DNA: TGTGCCAGCGGCGACAGAAGCAATCAGCCCCAGCATTTT.

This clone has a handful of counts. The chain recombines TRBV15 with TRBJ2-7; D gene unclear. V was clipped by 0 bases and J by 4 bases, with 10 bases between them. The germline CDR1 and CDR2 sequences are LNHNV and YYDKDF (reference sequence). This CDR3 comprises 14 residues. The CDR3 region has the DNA TGTGCCACCAGCAGAGATTACAACGCTTACGAGCAGTACTTC. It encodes CATSRDYNAYEQYF.

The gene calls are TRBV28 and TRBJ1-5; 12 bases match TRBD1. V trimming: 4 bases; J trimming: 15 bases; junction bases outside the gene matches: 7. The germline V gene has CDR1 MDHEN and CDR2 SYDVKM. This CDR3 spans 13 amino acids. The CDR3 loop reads CASSSGQGAYWHF. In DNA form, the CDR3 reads TGTGCCAGCAGTTCGGGACAGGGGGCTTACTGGCATTTT.

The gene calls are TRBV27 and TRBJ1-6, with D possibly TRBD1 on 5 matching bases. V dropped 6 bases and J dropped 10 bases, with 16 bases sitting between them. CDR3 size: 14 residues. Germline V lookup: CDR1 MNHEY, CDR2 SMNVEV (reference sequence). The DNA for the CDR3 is TGTGCCAGCAGGTCCGAAGGGGTTCGGTCACCCCTCCACTTT. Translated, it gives CASRSEGVRSPLHF.

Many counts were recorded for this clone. The CDR3 loop is CASSQGGGDSPLHF. In DNA form, the CDR3 reads TGCGCCAGCAGCCAAGGAGGGGGAGATTCACCCCTCCACTTT. The chain recombines TRBV4-1 with TRBJ1-6, with a tentative D call TRBD1 (6 bases). The CDR3 consists of 14 residues. Germline lookup yields CDR1 MGHRA and CDR2 YSYEKL. V lost 1 base and J 8 bases, leaving 9 bases between the germline ends.

The CDR3 sequence is CASSSTGDYGYTF. CDR3 nucleotide sequence: TGCGCCAGCAGCTCGACAGGGGACTATGGCTACACCTTC. The J gene is TRBJ1-2, the V gene TRBV5-1, with 8 positions matching TRBD1. Germline CDR1 SGHRS, CDR2 YFSETQ. J gave up 3 bases and V 3 bases, and 1 base lay outside the gene matches. There are 13 residues in the CDR3.

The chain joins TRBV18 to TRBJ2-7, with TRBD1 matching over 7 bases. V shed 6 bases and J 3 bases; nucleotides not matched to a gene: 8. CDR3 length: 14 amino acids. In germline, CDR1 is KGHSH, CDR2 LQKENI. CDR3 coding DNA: TGTGCCAGCTCCCCGCCCTGGGACAGCTACGAGCAGTACTTC. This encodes CASSPPWDSYEQYF. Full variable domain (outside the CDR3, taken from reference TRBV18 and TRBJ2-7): NAGVMQNPRHLVRRRGQEARLRCSPMKGHSHVYWYRQLPEEGLKFMVYLQKENIIDESGMPKERFSAEFPKEGPSILRIQQVVRGDSAAYFCASSPPWDSYEQYFGPGTRLTVT.

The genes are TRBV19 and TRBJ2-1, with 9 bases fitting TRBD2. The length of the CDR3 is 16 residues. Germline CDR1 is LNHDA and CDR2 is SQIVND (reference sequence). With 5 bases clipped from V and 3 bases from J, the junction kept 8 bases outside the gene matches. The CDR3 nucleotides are TGTGCCAGTAGTGCCGGACTAGCGCGTAGCTACAATGAGCAGTTCTTC. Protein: CASSAGLARSYNEQFF.

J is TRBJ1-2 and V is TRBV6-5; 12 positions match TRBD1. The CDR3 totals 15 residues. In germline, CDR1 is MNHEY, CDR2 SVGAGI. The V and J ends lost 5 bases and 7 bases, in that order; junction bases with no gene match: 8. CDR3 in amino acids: CASSIPGTGGAGYTF. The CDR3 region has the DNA TGTGCCAGCAGTATCCCTGGGACAGGGGGCGCTGGCTACACCTTC.

CDR3 sequence (DNA): TGTGCCAGCAGCCCCACAGGGGTGGGTCAGCCCCAGCATTTT. Encoded protein: CASSPTGVGQPQHF. This sequence joins TRBV11-2 and TRBJ1-5, with 7 bases lining up with TRBD1. Germline V gene data show CDR1 as SGHAT and CDR2 as FQNNGV. V dropped 5 bases and J dropped 6; count of bases not matched to a gene: 7. The CDR3 runs 14 residues.

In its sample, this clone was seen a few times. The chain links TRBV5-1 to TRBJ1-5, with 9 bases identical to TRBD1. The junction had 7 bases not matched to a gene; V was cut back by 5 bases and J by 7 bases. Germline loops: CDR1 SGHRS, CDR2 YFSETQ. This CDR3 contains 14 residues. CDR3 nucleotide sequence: TGCGCCAGCAGTAGTGGACAGGGGCAACAGCCCCAGCATTTT. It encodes CASSSGQGQQPQHF.